One and the same sample provided the 24 T cell receptor beta chains below, sequenced in a study of blood T cell repertoires in COVID-19. The data were produced by immunoSEQ multiplex PCR, yet TCRdb's version contains in-frame clones alone and is incomplete. The sample contains approximately 300,000 clones, 70% to 90% of which appear only once. The sequenced sample was PBMCs or T cells enriched from blood (not recorded which). The receptors originated from a woman aged 25-40 years who had recovered from COVID-19.

The CDR3 here is CASSQQRQGDRGAFF. CDR3 bases: TGTGCCAGCAGCCAGCAGAGACAGGGGGATAGGGGAGCTTTCTTT. The chain recombines TRBV7-2 with TRBJ1-1; 9 bases fit TRBD1. J gave up 10 bases and V 5 bases, and 14 bases lay outside the gene matches. Germline values: CDR1 SGHTA, CDR2 FQGNSA. The CDR3 covers 15 residues. The variable domain in full, completed from reference TRBV7-2 and TRBJ1-1, reads GAGVSQSPSNKVTEKGKDVELRCDPISGHTALYWYRQSLGQGLEFLIYFQGNSAPDKSGLPSDRFSAERTGGSVSTLTIQRTQQEDSAVYLCASSQQRQGDRGAFFGQGTRLTVV.

The V call is TRBV6-2 or TRBV6-3, the J call TRBJ1-5, with TRBD1 matching 8 bases. Germline assignment: CDR1 MNHEY and CDR2 SVGEGT. This CDR3 contains 16 residues. Trimming took 6 bases from V and 2 from J; bases not matched to a gene: 9. CDR3 nucleotide sequence: TGTGCCAGCAGCACCACCGGGGACAGGCGCAATCAGCCCCAGCATTTT. This gives the protein CASSTTGDRRNQPQHF.

This clone was seen only once. V and J are TRBV5-1 and TRBJ2-5, with 9 bases that match TRBD1. V was clipped by 4 bases and J by 4 bases; unmatched bases: 11. Germline-derived CDR1 and CDR2 are SGHRS and YFSETQ. This CDR3 has 16 amino acids. Here the CDR3 DNA reads TGCGCCAGCAGCAGAGAAAACAGGGGGCTGCTAGAGACCCAGTACTTC. Its protein product is CASSRENRGLLETQYF.

The rearrangement links TRBV13 to TRBJ2-7; 7 nucleotides line up with TRBD1. Germline V gene lookup returns CDR1 PRHDT and CDR2 FYEKMQ (reference sequence). The CDR3 consists of 14 residues. The V segment lost 7 bases and the J segment 2 bases; nucleotides outside the gene matches: 8. The CDR3, as DNA: TGTGCCAGCACCCAGGGGGACCGCCCCTACGAGCAGTACTTC. Translating gives CASTQGDRPYEQYF.

V usage is TRBV30 and J usage is TRBJ2-7; possible D gene TRBD2, 5 bases. In germline, CDR1 is GTSNPN, CDR2 SVGIG (reference sequence). There are 12 residues in the CDR3. Trimming took off 2 bases at V and 4 bases at J, with 9 bases between the two ends. CDR3 sequence (DNA): TGTGCCTGGAGTCTTGGCGGGTACGAGCAGTACTTC. Translated, it gives CAWSLGGYEQYF.

The chain recombines TRBV13 with TRBJ2-1, with D maybe TRBD2 (6 bases). The CDR3 totals 17 residues. Germline-derived CDR1 and CDR2 are PRHDT and FYEKMQ (reference sequence). The germline V and J ends were trimmed by 2 bases and 6 bases, with 20 bases remaining between them. CDR3 sequence: CASSLIPTRLSLNEQFF. In DNA form, the CDR3 reads TGTGCCAGCAGCTTAATTCCGACTAGACTTAGCCTCAATGAGCAGTTCTTC. Full variable domain (missing parts from reference TRBV13 and TRBJ2-1): AAGVIQSPRHLIKEKRETATLKCYPIPRHDTVYWYQQGPGQDPQFLISFYEKMQSDKGSIPDRFSAQQFSDYHSELNMSSLELGDSALYFCASSLIPTRLSLNEQFFGPGTRLTVL.

In its sample, this clone was seen once. The gene calls are TRBV19 and TRBJ1-6, with D maybe TRBD1 (5 bases). Trimming removed 6 bases from V and 6 bases from J, with 21 bases in between. Germline V gene data show CDR1 as LNHDA and CDR2 as SQIVND (reference sequence). The CDR3 is 17 amino acids. CDR3 in amino acids: CASSNIGAGRGNSPLHF. The DNA of the CDR3 is TGTGCCAGTAGCAACATAGGGGCAGGGCGCGGTAATTCACCCCTCCACTTT.

The rearrangement links TRBV19 to TRBJ2-7; TRBD1 agrees at 9 bases. Germline loops: CDR1 LNHDA, CDR2 SQIVND (reference sequence). Germline trimming cut 5 bases from V and 2 bases from J; bases unmatched to any gene: 1. This CDR3 is 13 amino acids long. The CDR3 here is CASSHRGPYEQYF. Here the CDR3 DNA reads TGTGCCAGTAGTCACAGGGGGCCCTACGAGCAGTACTTC.

The rearrangement uses TRBV3-1 (or the pseudogene TRBV3-2) and TRBJ1-6, with unresolved D. Germline V lookup: CDR1 LGHDT, CDR2 YNNKEL (reference sequence). The V end was cut by 2 bases, the J end by 2 bases, with 4 bases between. This CDR3 is built from 14 residues. CDR3 nucleotides: TGTGCCAGCAGCCAACGGGCCTATAATTCACCCCTCCACTTT. Residues: CASSQRAYNSPLHF.

The chain has TRBV5-1 and TRBJ2-7, with 7 bases aligning to TRBD2. Germline trimming cut 0 bases from V and 6 bases from J; bases unmatched to any gene: 9. Germline CDR1 and CDR2: SGHRS and YFSETQ. This CDR3 comprises 15 residues. The CDR3 DNA follows: TGCGCCAGCAGCTTGGAGGTTCGGGGGGATGCCGAGCAGTACTTC. Protein product: CASSLEVRGDAEQYF.

The chain carries TRBV20-1 and TRBJ2-1; no reliable D call. Germline values: CDR1 DFQATT, CDR2 SNEGSKA (reference sequence). V was cut by 6 bases and J by 3 bases, with 15 bases left in between. The CDR3 is 14 amino acids. For the CDR3, the DNA is TGCAGTGCAAGTCGGATCGCGGACTACAATGAGCAGTTCTTC. Its protein is CSASRIADYNEQFF.

The V gene is TRBV27, the J gene TRBJ1-5; D not resolved. The CDR3 is made up of 14 amino acids. V was pared by 2 bases and J by 2 bases, with 7 bases between. The germline V gene encodes CDR1 MNHEY and CDR2 SMNVEV (reference sequence). Here the CDR3 reads CASSLPGGNQPQHF. The CDR3 coding sequence is TGTGCCAGCAGTTTACCAGGCGGCAATCAGCCCCAGCATTTT.

This rearrangement joins TRBV14 to TRBJ2-5; no reliable D call. Germline lookup yields CDR1 SGHDN and CDR2 FVKESK. With 3 bases removed from V and 0 bases from J, the gap between germline ends came to 8 bases. The CDR3 consists of 14 residues. The CDR3 loop is CASSHHTDQETQYF. The CDR3 region has the DNA TGTGCCAGCAGCCACCACACCGACCAAGAGACCCAGTACTTC.

CDR3 region: CASSTASGGSTDTQYF. The CDR3 nucleotides are TGCGCCAGCAGCACCGCTAGCGGGGGCAGCACAGATACGCAGTATTTT. The chain carries TRBV5-1 and TRBJ2-3; 10 nucleotides agree with TRBD2. V lost 4 bases, J lost 0 bases, and 5 bases stayed unmatched. The CDR3 sequence is 16 residues long. Germline V CDR1 and CDR2: SGHRS, YFSETQ.

This clone was detected once. The chain links TRBV9 to TRBJ2-5; tentatively, D is TRBD2 (6 bases). Germline V lookup: CDR1 SGDLS, CDR2 YYNGEE. CDR3 length: 14 amino acids. V shed 0 bases and J shed 5 bases, with 11 bases lying between them. CDR3 protein: CASSVGRARETQYF. Written as DNA, the CDR3 is TGTGCCAGCAGCGTAGGGAGGGCAAGGGAGACCCAGTACTTC.

This clone was counted a single time. The genes are TRBV7-6 and TRBJ1-6; D is ambiguous. Trimming took off 0 bases at V and 9 bases at J, with 12 bases between the two ends. Germline CDR1 is SGHVS and CDR2 is FNYEAQ. The CDR3 loop spans 15 amino acids. CDR3 residues: CASSLASDYSSPLHF. DNA of the CDR3: TGTGCCAGCAGCTTAGCATCGGACTACAGTTCACCCCTCCACTTT.

On this clone: Other nucleotide sequences from this sample produce the same CDR3. The chain uses TRBV5-4 and TRBJ1-5, with 7 bases matching TRBD1. Germline V CDR1 and CDR2: SGHNT, YYREEE (reference sequence). The CDR3 runs to 14 residues. The V gene end was trimmed by 7 bases and the J gene end by 1 base; junction bases not matched to a gene: 5. In nucleotides, the CDR3 is TGTGCCAGCTCTTCAGGGGGGAGCAATCAGCCCCAGCATTTT. It is translated as CASSSGGSNQPQHF.

This clone was picked up one time. The CDR3 DNA is TGTGCCAGCAGTGAAGCTATAGGGGACAGGGGTGGAGAGACCCAGTACTTC. Translated, it gives CASSEAIGDRGGETQYF. J is TRBJ2-5 and V is TRBV2, with 10 bases matching TRBD1. The CDR3 extends over 17 amino acids. Germline V gene data show CDR1 as SNHLY and CDR2 as FYNNEI. The J segment lost 4 bases and the V segment lost 0 bases, leaving 8 bases of the junction unmatched. The full variable domain, its missing parts supplied by reference TRBV2 and TRBJ2-5, is EPEVTQTPSHQVTQMGQEVILRCVPISNHLYFYWYRQILGQKVEFLVSFYNNEISEKSEIFDDQFSVERPDGSNFTLKIRSTKLEDSAMYFCASSEAIGDRGGETQYFGPGTRLLVL.

The chain employs TRBV30 and TRBJ1-2; D is ambiguous. The CDR3 length is 13 residues. V was clipped by 5 bases and J by 2 bases, with 12 bases between them. Germline V CDR1 and CDR2: GTSNPN, SVGIG (reference sequence). As DNA, the CDR3 is TGTGCCTGGGCCGGAGCTGCCAACTATGGCTACACCTTC. Its protein is CAWAGAANYGYTF. Variable domain in full (rest from reference TRBV30 and TRBJ1-2): SQTIHQWPATLVQPVGSPLSLECTVEGTSNPNLYWYRQAAGRGLQLLFYSVGIGQISSEVPQNLSASRPQDRQFILSSKKLLLSDSGFYLCAWAGAANYGYTFGSGTRLTVV.

Note on this clone: Other DNA sequences in this specimen translate into the identical CDR3. V and J are TRBV30 and TRBJ1-5, with D perhaps TRBD1 (6 bases). This CDR3 comprises 13 residues. The V end was cut by 2 bases, the J end by 4 bases, with 9 bases between. Germline CDR1 GTSNPN, CDR2 SVGIG (reference sequence). The CDR3 loop is CAWSTGSNQPQHF. In DNA, the CDR3 is TGTGCCTGGAGTACAGGGTCAAATCAGCCCCAGCATTTT.

The chain joins TRBV7-6 to TRBJ1-2; 7 bases line up with TRBD1. Germline assignment: CDR1 SGHVS and CDR2 FNYEAQ. The CDR3 length is 14 residues. The V and J ends lost 5 bases and 5 bases, in that order; junction bases with no gene match: 8. This chain's CDR3 is CASSPAGGLYGYTF. CDR3 nucleotide sequence: TGTGCCAGCAGCCCAGCAGGGGGTCTTTATGGCTACACCTTC.

This clone was picked up a small number of times. The chain couples TRBV11-2 to TRBJ2-7, with D unclear. Germline V gene data show CDR1 as SGHAT and CDR2 as FQNNGV. This CDR3 contains 12 residues. V shed 2 bases and J shed 6 bases, with 8 bases lying between them. CDR3 protein: CASSLSGSEQYF. DNA for the CDR3: TGTGCCAGCAGCTTAAGTGGCTCCGAGCAGTACTTC.

J is TRBJ2-7 and V is TRBV7-3; D remains ambiguous. Trimming pared 3 bases from V and 5 bases from J, leaving 11 bases between. In germline, CDR1 is SGHTA, CDR2 FQGTGA. This CDR3 has 13 residues. The CDR3 reads CASSFTDQDEQYF. CDR3 DNA sequence: TGTGCCAGCAGCTTCACAGACCAGGACGAGCAGTACTTC.

The rearrangement joins TRBV5-6 to TRBJ1-2; D not certain. Germline V gives CDR1 SGHDT, CDR2 YYEEEE. Trimming removed 0 bases from V and 4 bases from J, with 10 bases in between. The CDR3 runs to 14 residues. CDR3 region: CASSLAQLSYGYTF. The DNA for the CDR3 is TGTGCCAGCAGCTTGGCACAGCTTAGCTATGGCTACACCTTC.